The next 7 T cell receptor beta chains were all read from a single sample in a study of blood T cell repertoires in COVID-19. The table came from immunoSEQ multiplex PCR; TCRdb's copy has only in-frame clones and leaves some out. The sample consists of about 210,000 clones, around four fifths of them appearing once. Input material: peripheral blood. Every receptor here comes from a woman aged 45-59 years with active or convalescent COVID-19.

V is TRBV11-2 and J is TRBJ1-3; D not certain. The V end was cut by 4 bases, the J end by 0 bases, with 10 bases between. This CDR3 comprises 15 residues. Germline-derived CDR1 and CDR2 are SGHAT and FQNNGV. The CDR3 loop is CASSSGRGSGNTIYF. The DNA of the CDR3 is TGTGCCAGCAGCTCCGGACGGGGCTCTGGAAACACCATATATTTT.

The CDR3 coding sequence is TGCGCCAGCAGCTTGGATACAGGGGGCAGTCAGCCCCAGCATTTT. Its translation: CASSLDTGGSQPQHF. V and J are TRBV5-1 and TRBJ1-5, with TRBD1 matching over 9 bases. V shed 0 bases and J 6 bases; nucleotides not matched to a gene: 4. Germline values: CDR1 SGHRS, CDR2 YFSETQ. The CDR3 has 15 amino acids.

This clone was counted only a few times. The chain combines TRBV28 with TRBJ1-2; 7 nucleotides agree with TRBD1. J lost 4 bases, V lost 11 bases, and 16 bases had no gene match. The germline V gene has CDR1 MDHEN and CDR2 SYDVKM. CDR3 length equals 15 residues. The CDR3 spells CALGTGTVFGYGYTF. DNA for the CDR3: TGTGCCCTTGGGACCGGGACAGTTTTTGGCTATGGCTACACCTTC.

This sequence joins TRBV28 and TRBJ2-7; 9 bases agree with TRBD2. This CDR3 is built from 15 residues. In germline, CDR1 is MDHEN, CDR2 SYDVKM. The ends lost 4 bases at V and 5 bases at J; junction bases unmatched: 9. CDR3: CASSSSGRLVNEQYF. CDR3 nucleotide sequence: TGTGCCAGCAGTTCGAGCGGGAGGTTGGTCAACGAGCAGTACTTC.

The chain links TRBV19 to TRBJ1-5, with D perhaps matching TRBD1 (6 bases). Germline CDR1 is LNHDA and CDR2 is SQIVND (reference sequence). The V gene lost 1 base and the J gene lost 6 bases, with 10 bases spanning the gap. This CDR3 has 14 amino acids. CDR3 region: CASSIATGTQPQHF. Written as DNA, the CDR3 is TGTGCCAGTAGTATAGCAACAGGGACTCAGCCCCAGCATTTT. Full variable domain (remainder filled in from reference TRBV19 and TRBJ1-5): DGGITQSPKYLFRKEGQNVTLSCEQNLNHDAMYWYRQDPGQGLRLIYYSQIVNDFQKGDIAEGYSVSREKKESFPLTVTSAQKNPTAFYLCASSIATGTQPQHFGDGTRLSIL.

This clone was observed once. J is TRBJ1-5 and V is TRBV6-5; 10 bases match TRBD1. This CDR3 contains 14 residues. Losses at the gene ends were 7 bases for V and 7 bases for J; bases not matched to a gene: 7. The V gene's germline CDR1 is MNHEY and CDR2 SVGAGI. The CDR3 protein is CASNKDRGQQPQHF. The DNA for the CDR3 is TGTGCCAGCAATAAAGACAGGGGGCAACAGCCCCAGCATTTT.

The chain combines TRBV7-9 with TRBJ2-7, with a weak D call TRBD1 (6 bases). Trimming pared 5 bases from V and 5 bases from J, leaving 19 bases between. Germline assignment: CDR1 SEHNR and CDR2 FQNEAQ (reference sequence). This CDR3 spans 15 amino acids. Here the CDR3 DNA reads TGTGCCAGCAGCCCGACAGGCACGGGGAACCACGAGCAGTACTTC. Its protein product is CASSPTGTGNHEQYF.